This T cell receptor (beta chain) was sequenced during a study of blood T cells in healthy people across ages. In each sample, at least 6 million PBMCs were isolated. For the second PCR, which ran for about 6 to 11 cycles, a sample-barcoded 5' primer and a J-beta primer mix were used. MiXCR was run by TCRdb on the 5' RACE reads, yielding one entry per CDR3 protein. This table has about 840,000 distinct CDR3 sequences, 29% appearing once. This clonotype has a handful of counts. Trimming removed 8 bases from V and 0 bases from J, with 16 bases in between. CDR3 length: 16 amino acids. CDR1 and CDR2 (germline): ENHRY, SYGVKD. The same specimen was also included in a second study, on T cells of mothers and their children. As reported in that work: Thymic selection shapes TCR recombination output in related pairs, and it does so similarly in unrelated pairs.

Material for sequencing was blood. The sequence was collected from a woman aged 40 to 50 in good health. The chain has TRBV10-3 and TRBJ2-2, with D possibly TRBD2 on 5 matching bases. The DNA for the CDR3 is TGTGCCATCTCGGGGATGGTGCTGTCGAACACCGGGGAGCTGTTTTTT. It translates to CAISGMVLSNTGELFF.